This T cell receptor (beta chain) was identified in a study of sequential checkpoint blockade in melanoma. Study as a whole: First-line arms were nivolumab then ipilimumab, or the reverse, randomized 1:1. Matched biopsies came pretreatment and at week 13 for some 21 patients. Both treatment sequences were followed by maintenance nivolumab. General study results and limits: Pretreatment TIL clonality tracked with response in the nivolumab-first arm.

About this clone: Its target is unknown.

The germline CDR1 and CDR2 sequences are SGHAT and FQDESV (reference sequence). CDR3 length: 16 residues. With 1 base clipped from V and 9 bases from J, the junction kept 11 bases outside the gene matches. Treatment noted: randomized to nivolumab then ipilimumab (arm A) or the reverse (arm B). Assay: immunoSEQ multiplex PCR; the TCRdb copy retains only in-frame clones and omits some. The sample lists under 15,000 clones, approximately 25% occurring once. The starting material was tumor tissue (inferred from file names), obtained from a patient given nivolumab and ipilimumab in sequence. The chain employs TRBV11-1 and TRBJ2-1; 8 positions match TRBD2. This clonotype was obtained from a human donor with melanoma. The CDR3 region is CASSLGSSGESGEQFF. The CDR3 DNA sequence: TGTGCCAGCAGCTTAGGGAGTAGCGGGGAGTCCGGTGAGCAGTTCTTC.